The rows below give T cell receptor beta chains drawn from one sample of a study of blood T cell repertoires in COVID-19. Clones were read by immunoSEQ multiplex PCR, and TCRdb kept only the in-frame ones, dropping some. Found here are 150,000 to 200,000 clones, 80% to 90% of them singletons; the top ten hold roughly 8%. Sequenced input: PBMCs or T cells enriched from blood (not recorded which). The receptors shown here come from a woman between 50 and 59 years old who had recovered from COVID-19. CDR3s include the opening cysteine and the closing phenylalanine or tryptophan. The D gene is left open where the match is weak. The size field is filled for only some rows; it gives once, few, many or a size class.

- | - | TRBJ2-7 | TRBV5-5 | TGTGCCAGCAGCAATCGGACATTCCCGACCGAGCAGTACTTC | CASSNRTFPTEQYF
- | - | TRBJ2-5 | TRBV7-9 | TGTGCCAGCAGCGGGGGGGAGACCCAGTACTTC | CASSGGETQYF
- | TRBD1 | TRBJ1-1 | TRBV5-6 | TGTGCCAGCAGCTTGAGGGACAGCTACACTGAAGCTTTCTTT | CASSLRDSYTEAFF
- | TRBD2 | TRBJ2-5 | TRBV19 | TGTGCCAGTACTCCCTCCGGCGGGAGGTCAGAGACCCAGTACTTC | CASTPSGGRSETQYF
- | - | TRBJ1-6 | TRBV7-2 | TGTGCCAGCAGCCTACAGGGCTCCTATAATTCACCCCTCCACTTT | CASSLQGSYNSPLHF
- | TRBD1 | TRBJ1-5 | TRBV2 | TGTGCCAGCAGCTTCGCCGGGACAGGGTTCAATCAGCCCCAGCATTTT | CASSFAGTGFNQPQHF
- | - | TRBJ2-2 | TRBV5-1 | TGCGCCAGCAGCAGGCAGGGTACGACGAACACCGGGGAGCTGTTTTTT | CASSRQGTTNTGELFF
- | - | TRBJ1-3 | TRBV3-1/TRBV3-2 | TGTGCCAGCAGCCATAGTAACAGTCAAAGCTCTGGAAACACCATATATTTT | CASSHSNSQSSGNTIYF
once | - | TRBJ2-3 | TRBV6-5 | TGTGCCAGCAGTTACTCCACAGGGAATACAGATACGCAGTATTTT | CASSYSTGNTDTQYF
few | - | TRBJ2-7 | TRBV7-9 | TGTGCCAGCAGCTTAGGAGACTACTACGAGCAGTACTTC | CASSLGDYYEQYF
- | - | TRBJ2-1 | TRBV29-1 | TGCAGCGTTGGGGAGAGAGGCGGGGTCTCCTACAATGAGCAGTTCTTC | CSVGERGGVSYNEQFF
- | TRBD2 | TRBJ2-1 | TRBV28 | TGTGCCAGCAGCCAGCGGGAAATCTCCTACAATGAGCAGTTCTTC | CASSQREISYNEQFF
- | - | TRBJ1-6 | TRBV28 | TGTGCCAGCAGTTCCACCAGGGGCTATAATTCACCCCTCCACTTT | CASSSTRGYNSPLHF
- | - | TRBJ2-7 | TRBV9 | TGTGCCAGCAGCCGCAGCGACCTGGGCGAGCAGTACTTC | CASSRSDLGEQYF
- | TRBD1 | TRBJ1-3 | TRBV5-4 | TGTGCCAGCAGCCTAACCGTACAGGGGGGAGGAAACACCATATATTTT | CASSLTVQGGGNTIYF
- | - | TRBJ1-1 | TRBV7-8 | TGTGCCAGCAGCTTAAGGGACTTGGGCACTGAAGCTTTCTTT | CASSLRDLGTEAFF